Listed here are 17 T cell receptor beta chains from one sample, sequenced in a study of shared clonotypes between healthy human individuals. Repertoires were generated with immunoSEQ multiplex PCR, while TCRdb's copy carries only in-frame clones and drops some. The repertoire consists of some 1 million clones, with approximately 70% occurring once and the leading ten covering about 1.5%. Sequencing was performed on memory CD4+ T cells sorted from blood. Indicated subset: CD45RA-negative fraction. These receptors were taken from a man between 18 and 35 years old in good health.

The CDR3 DNA is TGCGCCAGCAGGGCCGGGACAGCCCTCTCTGGGGCCAACGTCCTGACTTTC. Translating gives CASRAGTALSGANVLTF. The V and J genes are TRBV5-1 and TRBJ2-6; TRBD1 matches 7 bases. Germline values: CDR1 SGHRS, CDR2 YFSETQ. The V gene end was trimmed by 5 bases and the J gene end by 0 bases; junction bases not matched to a gene: 8. The CDR3 covers 17 residues.

The chain employs TRBV12-2 and TRBJ2-2; no check of the table's D call, TRBD2, against the DNA was made. TRBV12-2 is annotated as a pseudogene. The CDR3 contains 16 residues. The chain's CDR3 is CASRFRGRFSTGELFF. In DNA form, the CDR3 reads TGTGCAAGTCGCTTTCGTGGGAGATTTAGCACCGGGGAGCTGTTTTTT.

About this clone: This sequence may be a read error, since a much larger clone differs from it by one base. The same CDR3 is also encoded by other DNA sequences in this sample. The chain is built from TRBV25-1 and TRBJ1-1; D might be TRBD1 (5 bases). Trimming cost V 4 bases and J 1 base, with 7 bases left between them. The CDR3 is made up of 13 amino acids. Germline lookup yields CDR1 MGHDK and CDR2 SYGVNS. CDR3 sequence: CASSVGGNTEAFF. In DNA, the CDR3 is TGTGCCAGCAGTGTGGGGGGGAACACTGAAGCTTTCTTT.

This CDR3 reads CASRPDVNSPLHF. CDR3 sequence (DNA): TGTGCCAGCAGGCCAGACGTAAATTCACCCCTCCACTTT. The chain is built from TRBV6-5 and TRBJ1-6; D unclear. Germline V gene data show CDR1 as MNHEY and CDR2 as SVGAGI. The CDR3 is 13 residues long. The germline V and J ends were trimmed by 6 bases and 7 bases, with 10 bases remaining between them.

This rearrangement joins TRBV7-2 to TRBJ1-1; no reliable D call. V lost 2 bases, J lost 0 bases, and 10 bases lay in between. CDR3 length equals 15 residues. The germline V gene encodes CDR1 SGHTA and CDR2 FQGNSA. CDR3 sequence reads: CASSLSTNMNTEAFF. CDR3 DNA: TGTGCCAGCAGCTTAAGCACAAACATGAACACTGAAGCTTTCTTT. The full variable domain, with the rest looked up from reference TRBV7-2 and TRBJ1-1, is GAGVSQSPSNKVTEKGKDVELRCDPISGHTALYWYRQSLGQGLEFLIYFQGNSAPDKSGLPSDRFSAERTGGSVSTLTIQRTQQEDSAVYLCASSLSTNMNTEAFFGQGTRLTVV.

The chain recombines TRBV28 with TRBJ2-4, with D possibly being TRBD2 (5 bases). This CDR3 region has 16 residues. V was clipped by 1 base and J by 3 bases, with 13 bases between them. Germline V gives CDR1 MDHEN, CDR2 SYDVKM. This CDR3 is CASSLFREGLKNIQYF. In nucleotides, the CDR3 is TGTGCCAGCAGTTTATTTCGCGAGGGTCTCAAAAACATTCAGTACTTC.

V gene TRBV5-1 combines with J gene TRBJ2-1; 10 nucleotides align to TRBD1. V gave up 4 bases and J gave up 11 bases; unmatched junction bases: 9. This CDR3 spans 14 amino acids. Germline V gene lookup returns CDR1 SGHRS and CDR2 YFSETQ. The CDR3 DNA is TGCGCCAGCAGCCAGCGGGACAGGGGTCCAAAGCAGTTCTTC. This gives the protein CASSQRDRGPKQFF.

As DNA, the CDR3 is TGTGCCAGCAGCCAAGAGGTCTGGATAGCGGGGGGGAGGAATGAGCAGTTCTTC. Residues: CASSQEVWIAGGRNEQFF. This chain uses TRBV4-2 with TRBJ2-1; 11 nucleotides match TRBD2. V trimming: 0 bases; J trimming: 7 bases; junction bases outside the gene matches: 11. The CDR3 runs to 18 residues. Germline CDR1 LGHNA, CDR2 YNFKEQ.

The chain has TRBV5-8 and TRBJ1-2, with no clear D. Germline values: CDR1 SGHTS, CDR2 YDEGEE. CDR3 size: 18 residues. V gave up 2 bases and J gave up 2 bases, with 22 bases separating them. CDR3 loop: CASSLGLWGGRTNYGYTF. CDR3 in DNA: TGTGCCAGCAGCTTAGGGTTATGGGGTGGACGGACCAACTATGGCTACACCTTC. The full variable domain, in which reference TRBV5-8 and TRBJ1-2 provide the parts outside the CDR3, is EAGVTQSPTHLIKTRGQQATLRCSPISGHTSVYWYQQALGLGLQFLLWYDEGEERNRGNFPPRFSGRQFPNYSSELNVNALELEDSALYLCASSLGLWGGRTNYGYTFGSGTRLTVV.

This clone has just one count. V is TRBV2 and J is TRBJ1-5; D perhaps matches TRBD1 (6 bases). The CDR3 is 15 residues long. Germline V gives CDR1 SNHLY, CDR2 FYNNEI. Trimming took 3 bases from V and 7 from J, leaving 16 bases between them. CDR3 sequence: CASSDRGIGGQPQHF. The CDR3 nucleotides are TGTGCCAGCAGTGACCGGGGAATTGGGGGCCAGCCCCAGCATTTT. The entire variable domain, with the rest obtained from reference TRBV2 and TRBJ1-5, is as follows: EPEVTQTPSHQVTQMGQEVILRCVPISNHLYFYWYRQILGQKVEFLVSFYNNEISEKSEIFDDQFSVERPDGSNFTLKIRSTKLEDSAMYFCASSDRGIGGQPQHFGDGTRLSIL.

The rearrangement uses TRBV30 and TRBJ1-2; D ambiguous. The length of the CDR3 is 12 residues. The V gene's germline CDR1 is GTSNPN and CDR2 SVGIG (reference sequence). V was clipped by 1 base and J by 4 bases, with 7 bases between them. This CDR3 is CAWSGHGYGYTF. In DNA form, the CDR3 reads TGTGCCTGGAGTGGACATGGCTATGGCTACACCTTC.

The CDR3 sequence is CASSSYTGVTEAFF. The CDR3 coding sequence is TGTGCCAGCAGTTCATACACAGGGGTCACTGAAGCTTTCTTT. The chain is built from TRBV27 and TRBJ1-1; 7 nucleotides line up with TRBD1. Germline lookup yields CDR1 MNHEY and CDR2 SMNVEV (reference sequence). This CDR3 contains 14 residues. The J segment lost 4 bases and the V segment lost 4 bases, leaving 6 bases of the junction unmatched.

The chain carries TRBV7-8 and TRBJ2-5; D is ambiguous. V shed 2 bases and J shed 2 bases, with 6 bases lying between them. Germline V gives CDR1 SGHVS, CDR2 FQNEAQ. This CDR3 region has 13 residues. CDR3 loop: CASSLRRQETQYF. The CDR3 DNA follows: TGTGCCAGCAGCTTACGTCGACAAGAGACCCAGTACTTC.

The rearrangement joins TRBV10-1 to TRBJ2-5; D gene uncertain. Germline V gene lookup returns CDR1 WNHNN and CDR2 SYGVQD (reference sequence). The CDR3 length is 13 residues. The V end lost 6 bases, the J end lost 3 bases, and 11 bases lay between the germline ends. The CDR3 spells CASSRSGKETQYF. CDR3 DNA: TGCGCCAGCAGCCGATCAGGCAAAGAGACCCAGTACTTC.

The genes are TRBV6-1 and TRBJ2-7; 10 bases are shared with TRBD1. After removal of 2 bases from V and 4 bases from J, the junction contained 2 bases not matched to a gene. The CDR3 has 14 residues. Germline assignment: CDR1 MNHNS and CDR2 SASEGT. The CDR3 protein is CASSERTGGYEQYF. CDR3 bases: TGTGCCAGCAGTGAAAGGACAGGGGGGTACGAGCAGTACTTC.

For this clone: Its ends do not fully match the called genes, so a read error is possible. The CDR3 spells CASSQSGNHEQYF. The CDR3 region has the DNA TGCGCCAGCAGCCAAAGCGGGAATCACGAGCAGTACTTC. This chain connects TRBV11-2 to TRBJ2-7; 7 bases are a match to TRBD2. The CDR3 runs to 13 residues. Germline V gene sequence: CDR1 SGHAT, CDR2 FQNNGV.

The V gene is TRBV5-1, the J gene TRBJ1-1; unclear D gene. This CDR3 is built from 16 residues. Germline V gives CDR1 SGHRS, CDR2 YFSETQ. V dropped 0 bases and J dropped 7 bases, with 19 bases sitting between them. Written as DNA, the CDR3 is TGCGCCAGCAGCTTGGGTAAGACAAGCCGCGGTGATGAAGCTTTCTTT. Translating it yields CASSLGKTSRGDEAFF.